What follows are 21 T cell receptor beta chains derived from one specimen sequenced in a study of blood T cell repertoires in COVID-19 (TCRdb year 2020). The library relied on the immunoSEQ multiplex PCR assay. TCRdb holds this immuneACCESS table with in-frame rearrangements only. Some clones are missing; in checked studies, unresolved V genes explain under half, and the rest has no known cause. The sample table records around 90,000 clones; approximately 90% of these occur just once. The ten top clones hold about 15% of the sample. The sample was peripheral blood. These receptors all stem from a male donor with acute or convalescent COVID-19.

This chain uses TRBV11-2 with TRBJ1-1; D is possibly TRBD1 (6 bases). Trimming shortened V by 6 bases and J by 0 bases, and 20 bases separated the two germline ends. This CDR3 is 17 amino acids long. The germline gives CDR1 SGHAT, CDR2 FQNNGV. CDR3: CASRLRQDVPVNTEAFF. The CDR3 DNA reads TGTGCCAGCAGACTACGACAGGATGTCCCGGTGAACACTGAAGCTTTCTTT. Full variable domain (rest looked up from reference TRBV11-2 and TRBJ1-1): EAGVAQSPRYKIIEKRQSVAFWCNPISGHATLYWYQQILGQGPKLLIQFQNNGVVDDSQLPKDRFSAERLKGVDSTLKIQPAKLEDSAVYLCASRLRQDVPVNTEAFFGQGTRLTVV.

V gene TRBV6-5 combines with J gene TRBJ1-5; 7 positions match TRBD1. V lost 6 bases, J lost 9 bases, and 8 bases stayed unmatched. Per the germline V gene, CDR1 is MNHEY and CDR2 is SVGAGI. The CDR3 contains 13 residues. The CDR3, as DNA: TGTGCCAGCAGCCCACAGGGGAGCGGGCCCCAGCATTTT. Translating it yields CASSPQGSGPQHF.

The gene calls are TRBV29-1 and TRBJ2-3; 7 nucleotides match TRBD2. The germline CDR1 and CDR2 sequences are SQVTM and ANQGSEA. The CDR3 is made up of 14 amino acids. The trim removed 5 bases at V and 1 base at J, leaving 6 bases unmatched. Written as DNA, the CDR3 is TGCAGCGTTCCGACTAGCACAGGCACAGATACGCAGTATTTT. This gives the protein CSVPTSTGTDTQYF.

This clone was detected a few times. The CDR3 DNA is TGTGCCAGCAGCTTAGATCCTGGCAGGGGAATAAGCACCGGGGAGCTGTTTTTT. Its translation is CASSLDPGRGISTGELFF. The rearrangement joins TRBV11-3 to TRBJ2-2; D is perhaps TRBD1 (6 bases). The ends were cut back, 0 bases at V and 4 bases at J, with 18 bases in the middle. The CDR3 consists of 18 residues. Germline lookup yields CDR1 SGHNT and CDR2 YENEEA. Filled out from reference TRBV11-3 and TRBJ2-2, the complete variable domain reads EAGVVQSPRYKIIEKKQPVAFWCNPISGHNTLYWYLQNLGQGPELLIRYENEEAVDDSQLPKDRFSAERLKGVDSTLKIQPAELGDSAVYLCASSLDPGRGISTGELFFGEGSRLTVL.

The chain couples TRBV1 to TRBJ2-7; the D call in the table, TRBD2, was not verified against the DNA. TRBV1 is shown as a pseudogene. CDR3 length: 19 residues. This chain's CDR3 is CTSSQDPPSGGPSSYEQYF. The CDR3 DNA sequence: TGCACCAGCAGCCAAGATCCCCCTAGCGGGGGCCCGAGCTCCTACGAGCAGTACTTC.

The rearrangement joins TRBV13 to TRBJ1-3; D not resolved. The CDR3 length is 14 residues. From germline, CDR1 is PRHDT and CDR2 FYEKMQ (reference sequence). The ends were cut back, 1 base at V and 2 bases at J, with 6 bases in the middle. CDR3 sequence: CASSLVEAGNTIYF. DNA of the CDR3: TGTGCCAGCAGCTTAGTAGAAGCTGGAAACACCATATATTTT.

In this sample, this clone turned up once. The CDR3 is CASTVPAQETQYF. CDR3 sequence (DNA): TGTGCCAGCACGGTACCCGCCCAAGAGACCCAGTACTTC. The chain couples TRBV2 to TRBJ2-5; D is unclear. The V end lost 7 bases, the J end lost 1 base, and 10 bases lay between the germline ends. The CDR3 totals 13 residues. The germline gives CDR1 SNHLY, CDR2 FYNNEI.

The chain links TRBV11-2 to TRBJ2-2; 12 positions match TRBD1. Germline V gene data show CDR1 as SGHAT and CDR2 as FQNNGV. The CDR3 contains 15 residues. After removal of 3 bases from V and 5 bases from J, the junction contained 1 base not matched to a gene. The CDR3 region has the DNA TGTGCCAGCAGCTTGGGACAGGGGGCGACCGGGGAGCTGTTTTTT. Amino acid sequence: CASSLGQGATGELFF.

V is TRBV6-5 and J is TRBJ1-3; D may be TRBD1 (6 bases). Germline V gene lookup returns CDR1 MNHEY and CDR2 SVGAGI. This CDR3 region has 14 residues. The V and J ends lost 6 bases and 4 bases respectively, with 13 bases between them. The CDR3 loop reads CASRDSRLGNTIYF. As DNA, the CDR3 is TGTGCCAGCAGGGACAGTCGACTCGGAAACACCATATATTTT.

The chain recombines TRBV19 with TRBJ1-5; D gene uncertain. The CDR3 extends over 16 amino acids. Germline values: CDR1 LNHDA, CDR2 SQIVND (reference sequence). V lost 1 base and J lost 2, with 12 bases in between. CDR3 sequence (DNA): TGTGCCAGTAGTATAGTTCGTGGACTGGGCAATCAGCCCCAGCATTTT. Its translation: CASSIVRGLGNQPQHF. Complete variable domain (other parts from reference TRBV19 and TRBJ1-5): DGGITQSPKYLFRKEGQNVTLSCEQNLNHDAMYWYRQDPGQGLRLIYYSQIVNDFQKGDIAEGYSVSREKKESFPLTVTSAQKNPTAFYLCASSIVRGLGNQPQHFGDGTRLSIL.

The chain has TRBV19 and TRBJ1-4; D gene uncertain. Germline V lookup: CDR1 LNHDA, CDR2 SQIVND (reference sequence). Trimming stripped 0 bases from V and 4 bases from J, with 3 bases between. CDR3 length equals 13 residues. Here the CDR3 reads CASSIDRNEKLFF. The CDR3, as DNA: TGTGCCAGTAGTATAGATCGTAATGAAAAACTGTTTTTT.

V and J are TRBV5-1 and TRBJ2-5, with D possibly matching TRBD2 (6 bases). The germline V gene encodes CDR1 SGHRS and CDR2 YFSETQ. The V and J ends lost 0 bases and 1 base respectively, with 7 bases between them. This CDR3 spans 14 amino acids. CDR3 protein: CASSLVGGQETQYF. In DNA, the CDR3 is TGCGCCAGCAGCTTGGTGGGGGGCCAAGAGACCCAGTACTTC.

The chain couples TRBV19 to TRBJ1-1; D is possibly TRBD1 (5 bases). Germline V gene lookup returns CDR1 LNHDA and CDR2 SQIVND (reference sequence). With 3 bases removed from V and 11 bases from J, the gap between germline ends came to 13 bases. The CDR3 sequence is 12 residues long. CDR3 residues: CASSIRDSSAFF. Here the CDR3 DNA reads TGTGCCAGTAGTATCCGGGACTCGTCGGCTTTCTTT.

The chain couples TRBV15 to TRBJ2-5; 8 nucleotides line up with TRBD1. V lost 0 bases, J lost 5 bases, and 5 bases stayed unmatched. This CDR3 comprises 15 residues. Germline V gene lookup returns CDR1 LNHNV and CDR2 YYDKDF (reference sequence). The CDR3 DNA reads as TGTGCCACCAGCAGAGACTCGACAGGGGAGGAGACCCAGTACTTC. Its translation: CATSRDSTGEETQYF.

This clone showed up just a few times. V and J are TRBV6-2 or TRBV6-3 and TRBJ1-1; D is unclear. The CDR3 is made up of 13 amino acids. Trimming pared 5 bases from V and 2 bases from J, leaving 9 bases between. Germline V gives CDR1 MNHEY, CDR2 SVGEGT. CDR3 sequence (DNA): TGTGCCAGCAGTAACGGAGAAAACACTGAAGCTTTCTTT. Translating gives CASSNGENTEAFF.

The J gene is TRBJ1-1, the V gene TRBV6-5; D is possibly TRBD1 (6 bases). This CDR3 is built from 13 residues. V gave up 5 bases and J gave up 2 bases, with 9 bases separating them. Germline V gene sequence: CDR1 MNHEY, CDR2 SVGAGI. The CDR3 DNA sequence: TGTGCCAGCAGTCGGACAGCTAACACTGAAGCTTTCTTT. Its translation is CASSRTANTEAFF.

The gene calls are TRBV6-5 and TRBJ2-7; no definite D call. Germline loops: CDR1 MNHEY, CDR2 SVGAGI. This CDR3 has 12 residues. V was trimmed by 5 bases and J by 7 bases, leaving 12 bases between them. The CDR3 DNA is TGTGCCAGCAGTAACTTACTACGGGAGCAGTACTTC. This codes for CASSNLLREQYF.

This chain joins TRBV11-1 and TRBJ1-6; tentatively, D is TRBD1 (5 bases). Germline CDR1 reads SGHAT; CDR2 reads FQDESV (reference sequence). The CDR3 runs to 16 residues. With 2 bases removed from V and 6 bases from J, the gap between germline ends came to 14 bases. CDR3 loop: CASSLSGAASNSPLHF. The CDR3 DNA follows: TGTGCCAGCAGCTTAAGTGGGGCAGCAAGTAATTCACCCCTCCACTTT.

The chain uses TRBV30 and TRBJ2-4; 9 positions match TRBD1. Germline values: CDR1 GTSNPN, CDR2 SVGIG (reference sequence). This CDR3 region has 14 residues. V lost 1 base, J lost 8 bases, and 6 bases stayed unmatched. The CDR3 sequence: CAWSAPGQGYIQYF. In nucleotides, the CDR3 is TGTGCCTGGAGTGCCCCGGGACAGGGTTACATTCAGTACTTC. The variable domain in full, completed from reference TRBV30 and TRBJ2-4, reads SQTIHQWPATLVQPVGSPLSLECTVEGTSNPNLYWYRQAAGRGLQLLFYSVGIGQISSEVPQNLSASRPQDRQFILSSKKLLLSDSGFYLCAWSAPGQGYIQYFGAGTRLSVL.

The CDR3 nucleotides are TGCAGTGCTAGAACAAGGGGGGGTCAGTTCTTC. This sequence encodes CSARTRGGQFF. V and J are TRBV20-1 and TRBJ2-1; possibly TRBD2 for D (7 bases). Germline V gene data show CDR1 as DFQATT and CDR2 as SNEGSKA (reference sequence). V was pared by 2 bases and J by 13 bases, with 12 bases between. There are 11 residues in the CDR3.

The V gene is TRBV7-7, the J gene TRBJ1-4; TRBD1 aligns across 9 bases. V lost 5 bases, J lost 5 bases, and 9 bases stayed unmatched. This CDR3 is 16 amino acids long. Germline loops: CDR1 SSHAT, CDR2 FNYEAQ (reference sequence). The CDR3 loop reads CASSDSPGQGNEKLFF. DNA for the CDR3: TGTGCCAGCAGCGACAGCCCGGGACAGGGAAATGAAAAACTGTTTTTT.